This TCR beta chain derives from a study of shared clonotypes between healthy human individuals. Naive-designated CD8 cells lacked CD45RO, were positively enriched for CCR7, and omitted terminally differentiated effector memory CD45RA+ cells. Assay: immunoSEQ multiplex PCR; the TCRdb copy retains only in-frame clones and omits some. The sample records hundreds of thousands of clones, roughly 96% being singletons. Input material: naive CD8+ T cells sorted from blood. The sequence was obtained from a woman under 40 in good health.

The CDR3 bases are TGTGCCAGCAGCCAAAGGGGACTAGCGGGAGGAGATACGCAGTATTTT. Residues: CASSQRGLAGGDTQYF. The rearrangement uses TRBV4-2 and TRBJ2-3, with TRBD2 identical over 15 bases. Looked up from germline, CDR1 is LGHNA and CDR2 is YNFKEQ. The CDR3 loop spans 16 amino acids. The V gene end was trimmed by 2 bases and the J gene end by 5 bases; junction bases not matched to a gene: 2.